One and the same sample provided the 24 T cell receptor beta chains below, sequenced in a study of blood T cell repertoires in COVID-19. Generated by immunoSEQ multiplex PCR, the TCRdb table keeps only in-frame clones and is missing some. The sample yields around 120,000 clones, around four fifths seen once. Sequencing used peripheral blood. The receptors come from a man younger than 40 with acute or convalescent COVID-19.

This clone was seen only once. This chain uses TRBV29-1 with TRBJ1-1; D possibly corresponds to TRBD1 (6 bases). Trimming left V 7 bases short and J 3 bases short, with 12 bases between. Germline CDR1 reads SQVTM; CDR2 reads ANQGSEA. The CDR3 covers 12 residues. The DNA for the CDR3 is TGCAGCGCTAGGGACATTGACACTGAAGCTTTCTTT. Translation gives CSARDIDTEAFF.

The CDR3 region is CASSSLEREVGETQYF. The CDR3 nucleotides are TGTGCCAGCAGCTCCCTGGAGCGGGAGGTCGGAGAGACCCAGTACTTC. The J gene is TRBJ2-5, the V gene TRBV11-2; 9 bases fit TRBD2. The V segment lost 4 bases and the J segment 4 bases; nucleotides outside the gene matches: 10. This CDR3 has 16 amino acids. Germline CDR1 SGHAT, CDR2 FQNNGV.

This chain joins TRBV10-1 and TRBJ2-3; TRBD2 might be the D (6 bases). CDR1 WNHNN and CDR2 SYGVQD come from the germline V gene (reference sequence). Between the trimmed V and J ends, which lost 4 bases and 6 bases, there was a span of 8 bases. The CDR3 is made up of 12 amino acids. CDR3 region: CASSAGGDTQYF. DNA of the CDR3: TGCGCCAGCAGTGCCGGGGGTGATACGCAGTATTTT.

The chain recombines TRBV7-3 with TRBJ2-5; D perhaps matches TRBD2 (7 bases). CDR3 size: 15 residues. Germline V gene data show CDR1 as SGHTA and CDR2 as FQGTGA. V lost 5 bases and J 5 bases, leaving 18 bases between the germline ends. Here the CDR3 reads CASSPMGGRGETQYF. Written as DNA, the CDR3 is TGTGCCAGCAGCCCCATGGGGGGGCGAGGGGAGACCCAGTACTTC. Full variable domain (remainder filled in from reference TRBV7-3 and TRBJ2-5): GAGVSQTPSNKVTEKGKYVELRCDPISGHTALYWYRQSLGQGPEFLIYFQGTGAADDSGLPNDRFFAVRPEGSVSTLKIQRTERGDSAVYLCASSPMGGRGETQYFGPGTRLLVL.

This chain uses TRBV27 with TRBJ1-5; 7 nucleotides match TRBD1. Germline V gene lookup returns CDR1 MNHEY and CDR2 SMNVEV (reference sequence). V was pared by 2 bases and J by 0 bases, with 1 base of the junction left unmatched. The CDR3 consists of 15 residues. The CDR3 loop reads CASSLRDSSNQPQHF. As DNA, the CDR3 is TGTGCCAGCAGTTTAAGGGACAGTAGCAATCAGCCCCAGCATTTT.

The rearrangement links TRBV18 to TRBJ1-1; TRBD1 matches 7 bases. Losses at the gene ends were 6 bases for V and 4 bases for J; bases not matched to a gene: 5. This CDR3 contains 13 residues. Germline CDR1 reads KGHSH; CDR2 reads LQKENI. Here the CDR3 DNA reads TGTGCCAGCTCGTCAGGGGGGCTCACTGAAGCTTTCTTT. Encoded protein: CASSSGGLTEAFF. Looking up the rest from reference TRBV18 and TRBJ1-1 gives the full variable domain: NAGVMQNPRHLVRRRGQEARLRCSPMKGHSHVYWYRQLPEEGLKFMVYLQKENIIDESGMPKERFSAEFPKEGPSILRIQQVVRGDSAAYFCASSSGGLTEAFFGQGTRLTVV.

This clone turned up a few times. The rearrangement links TRBV29-1 to TRBJ1-2; D possibly corresponds to TRBD1 (5 bases). Trimming stripped 2 bases from V and 6 bases from J, with 10 bases between. Germline V CDR1 and CDR2: SQVTM, ANQGSEA. CDR3 length: 12 amino acids. The CDR3 bases are TGCAGCGTTGAAAATGGGGCCCATGGCTACACCTTC. Translating it yields CSVENGAHGYTF.

This clone is a singleton in its sample. The chain recombines TRBV11-2 with TRBJ2-1, with 10 bases fitting TRBD2. In germline, CDR1 is SGHAT, CDR2 FQNNGV. CDR3 length equals 14 residues. The trim removed 3 bases at V and 9 bases at J, leaving 5 bases unmatched. The CDR3 bases are TGTGCCAGCAGCTTCCTAGCGGGAGTTGGTGAGCAGTTCTTC. Amino acid sequence: CASSFLAGVGEQFF.

The chain recombines TRBV2 with TRBJ1-1, with a possible D match to TRBD1 (5 bases). The V gene lost 6 bases and the J gene lost 0 bases, with 14 bases spanning the gap. CDR3 length: 15 residues. Germline CDR1 and CDR2: SNHLY and FYNNEI. In DNA, the CDR3 is TGTGCCAGCAGGACAGAAGGGGTCATGAACACTGAAGCTTTCTTT. Its protein product is CASRTEGVMNTEAFF.

The V gene is TRBV7-6, the J gene TRBJ1-1, with unresolved D. The CDR3 totals 15 residues. The germline gives CDR1 SGHVS, CDR2 FNYEAQ. Trimming removed 1 base from V and 5 bases from J, with 14 bases in between. The CDR3 reads CASSLVREGGTEAFF. In nucleotides, the CDR3 is TGTGCCAGCAGCTTAGTAAGGGAGGGAGGGACTGAAGCTTTCTTT.

This clone showed up just a few times. CDR3 DNA sequence: TGTGCCAGCAGCCACCGAGCTAGCGGGGGGGCTTCCGGGGAGCTGTTTTTT. It yields the protein CASSHRASGGASGELFF. V usage is TRBV3-1 (or the pseudogene TRBV3-2) and J usage is TRBJ2-2, with 12 bases fitting TRBD2. The CDR3 runs to 17 residues. V was pared by 3 bases and J by 6 bases, with 8 bases of the junction left unmatched. Germline assignment: CDR1 LGHDT and CDR2 YNNKEL (reference sequence).

The J gene is TRBJ2-7, the V gene TRBV30; 7 bases are shared with TRBD1. V shed 2 bases, J shed 3 bases, and the junction held 10 bases outside the gene matches. This CDR3 contains 15 residues. CDR1 is GTSNPN and CDR2 is SVGIG in the germline V gene (reference sequence). The CDR3 here is CAWSPMFDRDYEQYF. In nucleotides, the CDR3 is TGTGCCTGGAGTCCTATGTTTGACAGGGACTACGAGCAGTACTTC.

This sequence joins TRBV19 and TRBJ2-1; TRBD2 agrees at 9 bases. This CDR3 has 17 amino acids. J lost 3 bases, V lost 1 base, and 7 bases had no gene match. The germline gives CDR1 LNHDA, CDR2 SQIVND (reference sequence). The CDR3 loop is CASSIALKREDYNEQFF. The CDR3 DNA sequence: TGTGCCAGTAGTATAGCGCTGAAGCGGGAGGACTACAATGAGCAGTTCTTC.

The V gene is TRBV6-5, the J gene TRBJ2-2, with 7 bases lining up with TRBD2. The CDR3 contains 13 residues. Germline loops: CDR1 MNHEY, CDR2 SVGAGI. V lost 6 bases and J lost 7; bases outside the gene matches: 5. The CDR3 bases are TGTGCCAGCAGCCTTCGGGAGGTCGGGGAGCTGTTTTTT. Protein: CASSLREVGELFF.

The chain is built from TRBV4-3 and TRBJ1-6; 9 nucleotides line up with TRBD1. This CDR3 has 15 amino acids. Germline trimming cut 1 base from V and 9 bases from J; bases unmatched to any gene: 4. Looked up from germline, CDR1 is LGHNA and CDR2 is YSLEER. This chain's CDR3 is CASSQVGQGSSPLHF. CDR3 coding DNA: TGCGCCAGCAGCCAAGTGGGACAGGGATCTTCACCCCTCCACTTT.

The rearrangement links TRBV19 to TRBJ1-2, with 7 bases aligning to TRBD1. From germline, CDR1 is LNHDA and CDR2 SQIVND (reference sequence). V trimming: 7 bases; J trimming: 0 bases; junction bases outside the gene matches: 8. The CDR3 spans 15 residues. CDR3 sequence: CASTLFGTANYGYTF. The CDR3 DNA follows: TGTGCCAGTACCCTATTTGGGACAGCTAACTATGGCTACACCTTC.

J is TRBJ2-5 and V is TRBV29-1; 11 bases align to TRBD2. The J segment lost 4 bases and the V segment lost 3 bases, leaving 4 bases of the junction unmatched. Germline V lookup: CDR1 SQVTM, CDR2 ANQGSEA. The CDR3 spans 14 residues. CDR3 sequence (DNA): TGCAGCGTTGACTTACTAGCGGGAGTAGAGACCCAGTACTTC. This sequence encodes CSVDLLAGVETQYF.

In nucleotides, the CDR3 is TGTGCCAGCTCATCAAACAGGGATCAGTCTGAAGCTTTCTTT. The encoded protein is CASSSNRDQSEAFF. The V gene is TRBV18, the J gene TRBJ1-1; D may be TRBD1 (6 bases). This CDR3 is 14 amino acids long. Trimming cost V 5 bases and J 6 bases, with 16 bases left between them. The germline CDR1 and CDR2 sequences are KGHSH and LQKENI. Variable domain in full (rest from reference TRBV18 and TRBJ1-1): NAGVMQNPRHLVRRRGQEARLRCSPMKGHSHVYWYRQLPEEGLKFMVYLQKENIIDESGMPKERFSAEFPKEGPSILRIQQVVRGDSAAYFCASSSNRDQSEAFFGQGTRLTVV.

The V call is TRBV19, the J call TRBJ1-5, with 7 positions matching TRBD1. CDR1 is LNHDA, CDR2 SQIVND, per germline (reference sequence). With 7 bases clipped from V and 6 bases from J, the junction kept 6 bases outside the gene matches. This CDR3 comprises 13 residues. This CDR3 is CASNLRQGQPQHF. In nucleotides, the CDR3 is TGTGCCAGTAACCTTCGACAGGGTCAGCCCCAGCATTTT. The entire variable domain, with the rest obtained from reference TRBV19 and TRBJ1-5, is as follows: DGGITQSPKYLFRKEGQNVTLSCEQNLNHDAMYWYRQDPGQGLRLIYYSQIVNDFQKGDIAEGYSVSREKKESFPLTVTSAQKNPTAFYLCASNLRQGQPQHFGDGTRLSIL.

DNA for the CDR3: TGTGCCAGTAGTATAGCGGCAGGGGGCTATCAGCCCCAGCATTTT. Translation: CASSIAAGGYQPQHF. The chain employs TRBV19 and TRBJ1-5; 8 bases are shared with TRBD1. The ends lost 1 base at V and 5 bases at J; junction bases unmatched: 4. CDR3 length: 15 amino acids. Germline V CDR1 and CDR2: LNHDA, SQIVND (reference sequence).

The chain links TRBV4-1 to TRBJ2-3; 8 positions agree with TRBD1. The length of the CDR3 is 15 residues. V was pared by 0 bases and J by 4 bases, with 3 bases of the junction left unmatched. Germline CDR1 and CDR2: MGHRA and YSYEKL. CDR3 nucleotides: TGCGCCAGCAGCCAAGACAGGACAGGGTCAGATACGCAGTATTTT. Translating gives CASSQDRTGSDTQYF.

The chain employs TRBV4-3 and TRBJ1-3; D is perhaps TRBD1 (6 bases). V was trimmed by 0 bases and J by 0 bases, leaving 12 bases between them. Germline CDR1 and CDR2: LGHNA and YSLEER. This CDR3 spans 17 amino acids. CDR3 DNA sequence: TGCGCCAGCAGCCAAGACCCGTACAGGGCCTCTGGAAACACCATATATTTT. Protein product: CASSQDPYRASGNTIYF.

The CDR3 DNA follows: TGTGCCAGCAGCCTGGACAGGGGTGAAAAACTGTTTTTT. Protein product: CASSLDRGEKLFF. The chain links TRBV12-3 or TRBV12-4 to TRBJ1-4, with 9 bases fitting TRBD1. The CDR3 totals 13 residues. With 6 bases clipped from V and 7 bases from J, the junction kept 3 bases outside the gene matches.

The chain carries TRBV4-3 and TRBJ1-5, with TRBD1 identical over 8 bases. CDR1 and CDR2 (germline): LGHNA, YSLEER. V lost 3 bases to trimming and J lost 2 bases; unmatched junction nucleotides: 3. CDR3 size: 15 residues. The CDR3: CASSQDRAGNQPQHF. The CDR3 DNA reads TGCGCCAGCAGCCAGGACAGGGCTGGCAATCAGCCCCAGCATTTT.